This is a list of T cell receptor beta chains from one sample in a study of shared clonotypes between healthy human individuals. Method: immunoSEQ multiplex PCR; TCRdb's copy keeps in-frame clones and lacks some. The sample yields about 770,000 clones, 72% seen once. The sample taken for sequencing was memory CD4+ T cells sorted from blood. All receptors come from a woman aged 25 to 39 in good health. The CDR3 runs from the conserved cysteine through the conserved F or W. Fields, in order: V gene, clone size, J gene, CDR3 length, D gene, CDR3 DNA, CDR3 protein. The D gene is left open where the match is weak. The size entry is marked missing in some rows and otherwise reads once, few, many or a size class.

V: TRBV28
size: -
J: TRBJ1-2
length: 14
D: -
DNA: TGTGCCAGCAGTTTAAGCACAGGGACGAGGGGCTACACCTTC
CDR3: CASSLSTGTRGYTF

V: TRBV2
size: -
J: TRBJ2-5
length: 13
D: -
DNA: TGTGCCAGCACCGACAGGAGACAAGAGACCCAGTACTTC
CDR3: CASTDRRQETQYF

V: TRBV28
size: -
J: TRBJ2-5
length: 17
D: TRBD2
DNA: TGTGCCAGCAGTCTTACGGTAGCGGGAGGGGAAGCAGAGACCCAGTACTTC
CDR3: CASSLTVAGGEAETQYF

V: TRBV5-1
size: -
J: TRBJ2-5
length: 13
D: -
DNA: TGCGCCAGCAGCGTGGGACACCAAGAGACCCAGTACTTC
CDR3: CASSVGHQETQYF

V: TRBV6-1
size: few
J: TRBJ2-1
length: 15
D: TRBD2
DNA: TGTGCCAGCAGTCATAGCGGGAGGAATAACAATGAGCAGTTCTTC
CDR3: CASSHSGRNNNEQFF

V: TRBV30
size: -
J: TRBJ2-2
length: 13
D: -
DNA: TGTGCCTGGATGAGAGGTGGTTCCGGGGAGCTGTTTTTT
CDR3: CAWMRGGSGELFF

V: TRBV18
size: -
J: TRBJ2-3
length: 12
D: -
DNA: TGTGCCAGCTCGGACAGTGCGGATACGCAGTATTTT
CDR3: CASSDSADTQYF

V: TRBV27
size: -
J: TRBJ2-7
length: 14
D: TRBD1
DNA: TGTGCCAGCAGCCGACAGGGGGCCACCTACGAGCAGTACTTC
CDR3: CASSRQGATYEQYF

V: TRBV6-5
size: -
J: TRBJ2-2
length: 13
D: -
DNA: TGTGCCAGCAGCGGGTTGGGGAGAGGGGAGCTGTTTTTT
CDR3: CASSGLGRGELFF

V: TRBV11-3
size: few
J: TRBJ2-7
length: 15
D: TRBD1
DNA: TGTGCCAGCAGCCTCGGGACAGGAAAAATCTACGAGCAGTACTTC
CDR3: CASSLGTGKIYEQYF

V: TRBV11-2
size: -
J: TRBJ2-3
length: 13
D: -
DNA: TGTGCCAGCAGCTTAGTATTCTCAGATACGCAGTATTTT
CDR3: CASSLVFSDTQYF

V: TRBV10-2
size: -
J: TRBJ2-4
length: 14
D: -
DNA: TGCGCCAGCAGTGAGGGAAGGGTTGGGGACATTCAGTACTTC
CDR3: CASSEGRVGDIQYF

V: TRBV11-3
size: few
J: TRBJ2-1
length: 16
D: TRBD1
DNA: TGTGCCAGCAGCTCGGGCGTGGGACAGGGCTCTGGTGAGCAGTTCTTC
CDR3: CASSSGVGQGSGEQFF

V: TRBV27
size: -
J: TRBJ2-7
length: 14
D: -
DNA: TGTGCCAGCAGTTTAAGAATAGAGGGCTACGAGCAGTACTTC
CDR3: CASSLRIEGYEQYF

V: TRBV18
size: -
J: TRBJ1-1
length: 14
D: -
DNA: TGTGCCAGCTCACTAGTCCCCAGAAACACTGAAGCTTTCTTT
CDR3: CASSLVPRNTEAFF

V: TRBV2
size: -
J: TRBJ2-1
length: 17
D: TRBD2
DNA: TGTGCCAGCAGTGGCGGACTAGCGGGAGGTTACTACAATGAGCAGTTCTTC
CDR3: CASSGGLAGGYYNEQFF

V: TRBV7-8
size: few
J: TRBJ2-3
length: 15
D: -
DNA: TGTGCCAGCAGCCCACTACTCTCGAGCACAGATACGCAGTATTTT
CDR3: CASSPLLSSTDTQYF

V: TRBV6-6
size: once
J: TRBJ1-5
length: 13
D: -
DNA: TGTGCCAGCAGTTACAGAAGCAATCAGCCCCAGCATTTT
CDR3: CASSYRSNQPQHF

V: TRBV5-1
size: -
J: TRBJ1-5
length: 15
D: -
DNA: TGCGCCAGCAGCTTGGCTTCACAGGGTGATCAGCCCCAGCATTTT
CDR3: CASSLASQGDQPQHF

V: TRBV28
size: few
J: TRBJ2-3
length: 13
D: -
DNA: TGTGCCAGCAGTCTACAGTTAACAGATACGCAGTATTTT
CDR3: CASSLQLTDTQYF